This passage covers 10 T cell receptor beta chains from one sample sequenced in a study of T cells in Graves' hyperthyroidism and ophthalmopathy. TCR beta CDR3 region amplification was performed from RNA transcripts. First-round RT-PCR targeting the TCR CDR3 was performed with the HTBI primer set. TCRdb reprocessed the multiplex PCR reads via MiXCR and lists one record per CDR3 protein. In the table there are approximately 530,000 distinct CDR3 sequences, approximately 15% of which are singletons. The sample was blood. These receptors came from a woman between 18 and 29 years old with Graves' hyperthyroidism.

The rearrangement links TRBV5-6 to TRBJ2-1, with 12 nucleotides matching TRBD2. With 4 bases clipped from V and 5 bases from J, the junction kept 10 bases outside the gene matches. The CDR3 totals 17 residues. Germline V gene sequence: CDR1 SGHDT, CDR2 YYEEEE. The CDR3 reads CASSPGIGTSGHNEQFF. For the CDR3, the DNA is TGTGCCAGCAGCCCTGGGATCGGGACTAGCGGGCACAATGAGCAGTTCTTC.

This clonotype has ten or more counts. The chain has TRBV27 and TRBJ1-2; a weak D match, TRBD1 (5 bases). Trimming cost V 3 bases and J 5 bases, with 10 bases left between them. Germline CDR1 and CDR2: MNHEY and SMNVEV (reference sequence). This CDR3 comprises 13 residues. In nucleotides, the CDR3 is TGTGCCAGCAGTTTTGGGGCAGGATATGGCTACACCTTC. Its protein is CASSFGAGYGYTF.

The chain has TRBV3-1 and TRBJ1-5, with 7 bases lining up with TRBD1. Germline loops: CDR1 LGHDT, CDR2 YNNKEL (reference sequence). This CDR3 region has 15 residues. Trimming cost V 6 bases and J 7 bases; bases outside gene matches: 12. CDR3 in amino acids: CASSSTRGPVQPQHF. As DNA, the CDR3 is TGTGCCAGCAGTTCTACTAGGGGGCCCGTCCAGCCCCAGCATTTT.

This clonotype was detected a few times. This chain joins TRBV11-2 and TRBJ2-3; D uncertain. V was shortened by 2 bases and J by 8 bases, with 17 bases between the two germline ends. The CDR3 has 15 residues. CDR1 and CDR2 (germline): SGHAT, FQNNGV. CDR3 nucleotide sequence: TGTGCCAGCAGCTTACTCGTACTATGGGTCGGTACGCAGTATTTT. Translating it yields CASSLLVLWVGTQYF.

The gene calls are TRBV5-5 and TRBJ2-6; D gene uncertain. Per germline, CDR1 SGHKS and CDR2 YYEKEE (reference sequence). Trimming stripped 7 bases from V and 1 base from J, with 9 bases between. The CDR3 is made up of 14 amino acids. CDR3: CASGGVSGANVLTF. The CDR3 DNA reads TGTGCCAGCGGCGGTGTGTCTGGGGCCAACGTCCTGACTTTC.

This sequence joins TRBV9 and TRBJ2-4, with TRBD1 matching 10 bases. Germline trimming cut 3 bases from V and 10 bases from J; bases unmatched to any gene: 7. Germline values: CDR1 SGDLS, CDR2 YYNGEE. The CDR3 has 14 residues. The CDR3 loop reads CASSARDRGTIQYF. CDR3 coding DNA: TGTGCCAGCAGCGCCCGGGACAGGGGAACGATTCAGTACTTC.

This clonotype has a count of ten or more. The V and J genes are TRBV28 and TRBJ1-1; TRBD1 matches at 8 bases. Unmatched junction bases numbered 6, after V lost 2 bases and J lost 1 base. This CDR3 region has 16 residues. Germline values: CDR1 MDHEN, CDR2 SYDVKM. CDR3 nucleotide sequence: TGTGCCAGCAGTTTACTACAGGGGGTTGGGAACACTGAAGCTTTCTTT. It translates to CASSLLQGVGNTEAFF.

DNA for the CDR3: TGTGCCAGCAGGGTGTACGGGGCTCGGTCTGAAAAACTGTTTTTT. Translation gives CASRVYGARSEKLFF. This chain joins TRBV28 and TRBJ1-4; D might be TRBD1 (5 bases). CDR1 is MDHEN, CDR2 SYDVKM, per germline. The CDR3 is 15 amino acids. V was trimmed by 6 bases and J by 7 bases, leaving 18 bases between them.

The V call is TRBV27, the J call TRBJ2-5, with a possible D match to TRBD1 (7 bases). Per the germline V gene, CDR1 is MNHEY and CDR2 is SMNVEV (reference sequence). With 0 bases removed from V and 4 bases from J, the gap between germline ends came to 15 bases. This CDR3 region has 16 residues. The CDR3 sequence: CASSLSPEGAGETQYF. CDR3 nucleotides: TGTGCCAGCAGTTTATCCCCGGAGGGGGCAGGAGAGACCCAGTACTTC.

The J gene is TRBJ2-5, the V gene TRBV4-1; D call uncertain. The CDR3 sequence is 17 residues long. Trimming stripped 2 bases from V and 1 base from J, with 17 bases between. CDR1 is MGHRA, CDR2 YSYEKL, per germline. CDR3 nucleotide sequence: TGCGCCAGCAGCCAAACCGCGGCCCCCGGCCTCCAAGAGACCCAGTACTTC. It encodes CASSQTAAPGLQETQYF.